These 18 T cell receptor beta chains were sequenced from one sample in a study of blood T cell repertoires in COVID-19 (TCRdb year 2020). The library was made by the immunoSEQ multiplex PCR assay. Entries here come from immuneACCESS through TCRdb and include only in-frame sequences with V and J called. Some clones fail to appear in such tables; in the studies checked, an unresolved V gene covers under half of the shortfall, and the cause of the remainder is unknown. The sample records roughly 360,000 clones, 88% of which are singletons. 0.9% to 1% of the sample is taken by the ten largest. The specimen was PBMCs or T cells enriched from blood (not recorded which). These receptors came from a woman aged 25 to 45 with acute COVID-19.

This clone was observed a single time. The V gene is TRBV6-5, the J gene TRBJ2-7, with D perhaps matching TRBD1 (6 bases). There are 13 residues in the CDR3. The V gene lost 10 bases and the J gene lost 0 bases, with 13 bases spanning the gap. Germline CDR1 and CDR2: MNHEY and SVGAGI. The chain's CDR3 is CATRGQSSYEQYF. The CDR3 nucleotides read TGTGCCACCAGGGGCCAGAGCTCCTACGAGCAGTACTTC.

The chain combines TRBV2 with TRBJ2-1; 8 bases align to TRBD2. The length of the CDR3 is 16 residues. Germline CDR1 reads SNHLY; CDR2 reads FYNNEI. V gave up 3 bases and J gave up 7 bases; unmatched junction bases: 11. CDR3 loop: CASSEAGGAGWNEQFF. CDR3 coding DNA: TGTGCCAGCAGTGAGGCGGGGGGTGCCGGGTGGAATGAGCAGTTCTTC. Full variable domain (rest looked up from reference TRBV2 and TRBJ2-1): EPEVTQTPSHQVTQMGQEVILRCVPISNHLYFYWYRQILGQKVEFLVSFYNNEISEKSEIFDDQFSVERPDGSNFTLKIRSTKLEDSAMYFCASSEAGGAGWNEQFFGPGTRLTVL.

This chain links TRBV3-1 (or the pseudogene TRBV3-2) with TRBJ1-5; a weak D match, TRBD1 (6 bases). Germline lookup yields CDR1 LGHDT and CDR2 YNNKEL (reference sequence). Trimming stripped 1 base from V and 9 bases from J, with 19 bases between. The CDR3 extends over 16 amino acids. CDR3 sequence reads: CASSQGEGVPRGPQHF. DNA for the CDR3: TGTGCCAGCAGCCAAGGGGAGGGGGTCCCCCGGGGGCCCCAGCATTTT.

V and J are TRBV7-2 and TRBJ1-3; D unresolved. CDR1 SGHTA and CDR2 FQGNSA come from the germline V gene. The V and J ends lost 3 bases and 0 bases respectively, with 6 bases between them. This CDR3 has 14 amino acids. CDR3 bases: TGTGCCAGCAGCTTTGGGAGCTCTGGAAACACCATATATTTT. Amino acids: CASSFGSSGNTIYF. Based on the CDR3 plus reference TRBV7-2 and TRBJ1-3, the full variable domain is GAGVSQSPSNKVTEKGKDVELRCDPISGHTALYWYRQSLGQGLEFLIYFQGNSAPDKSGLPSDRFSAERTGGSVSTLTIQRTQQEDSAVYLCASSFGSSGNTIYFGEGSWLTVV.

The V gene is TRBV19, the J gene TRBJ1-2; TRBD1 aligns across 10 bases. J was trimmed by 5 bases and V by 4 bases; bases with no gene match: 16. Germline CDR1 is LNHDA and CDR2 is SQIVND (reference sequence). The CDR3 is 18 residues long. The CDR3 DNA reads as TGTGCCAGTAGTACACTCCGAGGACAGGGGGTACTCTTTTATGGCTACACCTTC. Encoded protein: CASSTLRGQGVLFYGYTF. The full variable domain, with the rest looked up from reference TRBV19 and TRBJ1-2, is DGGITQSPKYLFRKEGQNVTLSCEQNLNHDAMYWYRQDPGQGLRLIYYSQIVNDFQKGDIAEGYSVSREKKESFPLTVTSAQKNPTAFYLCASSTLRGQGVLFYGYTFGSGTRLTVV.

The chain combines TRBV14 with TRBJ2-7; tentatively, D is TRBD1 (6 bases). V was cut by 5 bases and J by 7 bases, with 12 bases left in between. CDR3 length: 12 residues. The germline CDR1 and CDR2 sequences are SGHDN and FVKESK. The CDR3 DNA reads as TGTGCCAGCAGCAGGGCCAGGGGAGAGCAGTACTTC. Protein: CASSRARGEQYF.

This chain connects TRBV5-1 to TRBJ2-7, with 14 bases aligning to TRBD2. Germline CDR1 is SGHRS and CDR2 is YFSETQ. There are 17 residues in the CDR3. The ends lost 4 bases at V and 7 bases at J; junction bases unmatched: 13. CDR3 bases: TGCGCCAGCAGCGTAGGGACTAGCGGGGGATTAGAGTGGGAGCAGTACTTC. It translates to CASSVGTSGGLEWEQYF.

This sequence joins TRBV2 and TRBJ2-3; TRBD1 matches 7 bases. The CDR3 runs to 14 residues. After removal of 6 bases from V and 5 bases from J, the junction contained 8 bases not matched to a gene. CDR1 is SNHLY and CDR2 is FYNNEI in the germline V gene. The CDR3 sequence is CASSEQGIEDTQYF. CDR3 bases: TGTGCCAGCAGCGAACAGGGGATTGAAGATACGCAGTATTTT.

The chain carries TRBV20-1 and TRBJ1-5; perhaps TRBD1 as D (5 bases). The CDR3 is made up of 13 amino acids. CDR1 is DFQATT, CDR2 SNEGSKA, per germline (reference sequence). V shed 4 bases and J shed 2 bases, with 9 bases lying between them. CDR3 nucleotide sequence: TGCAGTGCTATTGAAGGGGGCAATCAGCCCCAGCATTTT. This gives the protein CSAIEGGNQPQHF.

The CDR3 protein is CATSDATGAYDQPQHF. CDR3 DNA: TGTGCCACCAGTGATGCGACAGGGGCGTACGATCAGCCCCAGCATTTT. The chain links TRBV24-1 to TRBJ1-5, with 8 bases identical to TRBD1. There are 16 residues in the CDR3. Germline-derived CDR1 and CDR2 are KGHDR and SFDVKD. J gave up 5 bases and V 3 bases, and 8 bases lay outside the gene matches.

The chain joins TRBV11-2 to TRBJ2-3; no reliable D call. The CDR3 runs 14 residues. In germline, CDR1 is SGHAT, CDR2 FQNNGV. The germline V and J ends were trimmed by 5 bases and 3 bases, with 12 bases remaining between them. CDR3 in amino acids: CASSPSPRTDTQYF. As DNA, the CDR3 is TGTGCCAGCAGCCCCTCGCCTAGGACAGATACGCAGTATTTT.

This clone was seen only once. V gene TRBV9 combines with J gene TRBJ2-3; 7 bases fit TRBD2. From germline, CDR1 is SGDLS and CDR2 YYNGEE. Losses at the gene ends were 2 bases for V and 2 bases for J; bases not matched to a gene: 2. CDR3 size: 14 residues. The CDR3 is CASSVAGDTDTQYF. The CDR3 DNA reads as TGTGCCAGCAGCGTCGCGGGGGACACAGATACGCAGTATTTT.

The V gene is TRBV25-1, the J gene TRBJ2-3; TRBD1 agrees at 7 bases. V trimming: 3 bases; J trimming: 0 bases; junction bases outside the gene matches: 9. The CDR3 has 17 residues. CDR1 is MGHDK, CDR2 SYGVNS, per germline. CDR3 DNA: TGTGCCAGCAGTGACCGACGGGCAGGGGGTAGCACAGATACGCAGTATTTT. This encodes CASSDRRAGGSTDTQYF.

This CDR3 reads CASRRDRSYTDTQYF. CDR3 nucleotide sequence: TGTGCCAGCAGACGTGACAGGAGCTACACAGATACGCAGTATTTT. The chain uses TRBV7-2 and TRBJ2-3; the D gene is possibly TRBD1 (6 bases). The CDR3 has 15 residues. The germline CDR1 and CDR2 sequences are SGHTA and FQGNSA. The V end was cut by 6 bases, the J end by 2 bases, with 15 bases between.

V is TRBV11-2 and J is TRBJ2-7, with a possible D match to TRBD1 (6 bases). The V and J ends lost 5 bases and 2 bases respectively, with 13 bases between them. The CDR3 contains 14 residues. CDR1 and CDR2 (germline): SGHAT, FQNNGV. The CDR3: CASSGPTGTYEQYF. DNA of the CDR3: TGTGCCAGCAGCGGCCCGACAGGTACCTACGAGCAGTACTTC.

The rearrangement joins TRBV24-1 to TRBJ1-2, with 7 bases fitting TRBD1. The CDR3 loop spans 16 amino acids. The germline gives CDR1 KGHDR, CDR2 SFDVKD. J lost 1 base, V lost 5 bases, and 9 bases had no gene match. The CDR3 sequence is CATSGIGTVLNYGYTF. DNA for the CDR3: TGTGCCACCAGTGGAATAGGGACAGTACTTAACTATGGCTACACCTTC.

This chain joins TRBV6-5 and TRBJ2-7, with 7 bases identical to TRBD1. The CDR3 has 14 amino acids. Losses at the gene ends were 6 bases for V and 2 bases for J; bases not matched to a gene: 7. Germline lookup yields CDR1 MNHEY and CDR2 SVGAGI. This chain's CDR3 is CASSPGQTAYEQYF. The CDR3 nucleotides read TGTGCCAGCAGCCCGGGACAGACGGCCTACGAGCAGTACTTC.

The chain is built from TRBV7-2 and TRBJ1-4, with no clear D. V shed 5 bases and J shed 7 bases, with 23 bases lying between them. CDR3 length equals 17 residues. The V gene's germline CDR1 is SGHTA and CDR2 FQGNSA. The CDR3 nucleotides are TGTGCCAGCAGCACGGGGAGGGCGGTACTCTCGGGTGAAAAACTGTTTTTT. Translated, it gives CASSTGRAVLSGEKLFF. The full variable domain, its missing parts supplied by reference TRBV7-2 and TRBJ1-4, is GAGVSQSPSNKVTEKGKDVELRCDPISGHTALYWYRQSLGQGLEFLIYFQGNSAPDKSGLPSDRFSAERTGGSVSTLTIQRTQQEDSAVYLCASSTGRAVLSGEKLFFGSGTQLSVL.